Described below is a single TCR beta chain sequence and its context. Its specificity is not known. This PCR relied on a set of 60 Vbeta primers and 13 Jbeta primers. TCRdb keeps only in-frame clones here, not all; method: immunoSEQ multiplex PCR. The sample shows around 150,000 clones, around 69% of them seen only once. CDR3 length: 15 amino acids. Germline trimming cut 5 bases from V and 5 bases from J; bases unmatched to any gene: 11. Germline loops: CDR1 SGHVS, CDR2 FNYEAQ. The sample comes from a study of cytomegalovirus exposure and HLA in healthy donors. Whole-study results and caveats: Across HLA loci, a later analysis found differing TCR association rates, with DRB1 most and HLA-C fewest. A later analysis, which compared TCR beta chains of equal frequency, found the HLA-associated ones more clonally expanded. 87-base-pair reads could not separate some V segments, including TRBV6-2 and TRBV6-3.

The chain carries TRBV7-6 and TRBJ2-5; 7 positions match TRBD2. Source material: PBMCs. The sequence came from a woman aged 25 to 39 in good health and CMV-seronegative. Written as DNA, the CDR3 is TGTGCCAGCAGCACAACCGGGACTATTTCTGAGACCCAGTACTTC. Translating gives CASSTTGTISETQYF.